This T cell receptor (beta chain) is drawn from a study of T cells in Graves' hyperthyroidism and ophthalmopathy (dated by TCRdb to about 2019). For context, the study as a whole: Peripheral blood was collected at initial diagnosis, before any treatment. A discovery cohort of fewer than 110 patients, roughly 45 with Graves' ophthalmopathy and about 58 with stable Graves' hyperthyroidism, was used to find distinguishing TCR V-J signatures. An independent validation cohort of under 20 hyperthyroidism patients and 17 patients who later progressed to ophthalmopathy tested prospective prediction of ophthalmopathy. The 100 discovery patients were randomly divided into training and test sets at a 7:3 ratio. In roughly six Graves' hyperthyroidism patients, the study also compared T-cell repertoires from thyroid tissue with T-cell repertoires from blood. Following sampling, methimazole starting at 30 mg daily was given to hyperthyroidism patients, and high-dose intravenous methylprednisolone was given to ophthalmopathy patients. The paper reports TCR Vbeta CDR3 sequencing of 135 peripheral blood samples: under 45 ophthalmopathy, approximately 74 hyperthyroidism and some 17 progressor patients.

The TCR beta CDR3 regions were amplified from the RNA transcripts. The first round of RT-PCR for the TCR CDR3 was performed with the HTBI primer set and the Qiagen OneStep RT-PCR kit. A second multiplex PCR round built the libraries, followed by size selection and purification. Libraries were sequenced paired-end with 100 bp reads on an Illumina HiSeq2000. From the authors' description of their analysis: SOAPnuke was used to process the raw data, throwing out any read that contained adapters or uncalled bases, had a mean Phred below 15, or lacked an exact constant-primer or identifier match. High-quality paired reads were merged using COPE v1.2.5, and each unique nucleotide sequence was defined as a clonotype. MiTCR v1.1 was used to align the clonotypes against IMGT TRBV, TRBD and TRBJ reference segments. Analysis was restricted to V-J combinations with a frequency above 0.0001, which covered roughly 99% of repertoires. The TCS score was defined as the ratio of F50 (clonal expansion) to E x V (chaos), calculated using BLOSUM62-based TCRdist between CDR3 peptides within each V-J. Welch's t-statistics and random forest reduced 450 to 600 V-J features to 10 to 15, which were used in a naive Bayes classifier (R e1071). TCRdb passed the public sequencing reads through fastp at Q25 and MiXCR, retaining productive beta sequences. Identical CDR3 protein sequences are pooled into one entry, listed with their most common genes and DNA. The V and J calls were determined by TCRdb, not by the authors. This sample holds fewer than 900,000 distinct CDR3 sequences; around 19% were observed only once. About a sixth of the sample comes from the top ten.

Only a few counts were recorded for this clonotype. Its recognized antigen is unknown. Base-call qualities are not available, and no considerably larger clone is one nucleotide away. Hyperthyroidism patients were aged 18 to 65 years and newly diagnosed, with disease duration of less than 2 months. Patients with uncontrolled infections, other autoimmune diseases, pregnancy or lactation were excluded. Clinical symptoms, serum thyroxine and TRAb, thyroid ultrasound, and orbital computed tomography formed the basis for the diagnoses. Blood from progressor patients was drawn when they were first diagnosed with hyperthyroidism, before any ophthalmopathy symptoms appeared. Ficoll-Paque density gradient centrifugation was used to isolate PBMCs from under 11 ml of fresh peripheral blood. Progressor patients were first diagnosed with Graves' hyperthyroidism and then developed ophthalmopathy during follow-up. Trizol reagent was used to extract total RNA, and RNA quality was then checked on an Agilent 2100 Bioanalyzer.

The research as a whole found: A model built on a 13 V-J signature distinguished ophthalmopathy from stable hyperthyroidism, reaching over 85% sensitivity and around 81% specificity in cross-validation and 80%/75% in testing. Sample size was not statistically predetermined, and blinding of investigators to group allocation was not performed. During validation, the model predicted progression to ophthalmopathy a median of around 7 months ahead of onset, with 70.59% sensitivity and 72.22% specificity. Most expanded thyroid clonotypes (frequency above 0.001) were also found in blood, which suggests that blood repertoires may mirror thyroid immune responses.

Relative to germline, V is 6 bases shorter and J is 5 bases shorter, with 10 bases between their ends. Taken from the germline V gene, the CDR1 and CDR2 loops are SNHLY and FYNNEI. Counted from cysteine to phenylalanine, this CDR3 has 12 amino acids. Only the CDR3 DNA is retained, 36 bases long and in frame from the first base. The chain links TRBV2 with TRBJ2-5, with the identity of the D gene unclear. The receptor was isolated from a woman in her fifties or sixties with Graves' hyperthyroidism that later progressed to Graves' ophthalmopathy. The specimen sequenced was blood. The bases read TGTGCCAGCAGGACAAATTCGGAGACCCAGTACTTC. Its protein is CASRTNSETQYF.